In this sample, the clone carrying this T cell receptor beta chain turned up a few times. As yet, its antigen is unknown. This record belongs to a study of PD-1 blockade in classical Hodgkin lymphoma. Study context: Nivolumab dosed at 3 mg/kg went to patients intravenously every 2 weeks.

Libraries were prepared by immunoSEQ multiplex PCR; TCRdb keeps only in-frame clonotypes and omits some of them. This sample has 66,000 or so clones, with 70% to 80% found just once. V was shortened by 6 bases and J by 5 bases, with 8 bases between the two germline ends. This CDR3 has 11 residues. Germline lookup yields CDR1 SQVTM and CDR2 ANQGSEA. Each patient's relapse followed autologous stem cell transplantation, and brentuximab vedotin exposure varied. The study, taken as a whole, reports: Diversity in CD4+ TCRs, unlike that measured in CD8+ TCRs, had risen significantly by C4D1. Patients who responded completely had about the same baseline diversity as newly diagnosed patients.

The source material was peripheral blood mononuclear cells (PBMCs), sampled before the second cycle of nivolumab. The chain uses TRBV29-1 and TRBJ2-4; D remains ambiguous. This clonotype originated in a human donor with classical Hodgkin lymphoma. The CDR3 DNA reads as TGCAGCGTGACTGGTCAAAACATTCAGTACTTC. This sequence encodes CSVTGQNIQYF.